The TCR beta chain under discussion was sequenced for a study of naive CD8 T cells in extremely preterm neonates. The repertoire was sequenced with immunoSEQ multiplex PCR; TCRdb's copy has only in-frame clones and lacks some. The sample contains around 6,400 clones, about 98% of which appear only once. After removal of 3 bases from V and 7 bases from J, the junction contained 9 bases not matched to a gene. The CDR3 length is 15 residues. Germline values: CDR1 MGHRA, CDR2 YSYEKL. V and J are TRBV4-1 and TRBJ2-3, with 8 positions matching TRBD1. The TCR was taken from a human donor in good health. Sequenced sample: naive CD8+ T cells from blood. The DNA of the CDR3 is TGCGCCAGCAGCCAGAGCGGACAGGGTGGATATACGCAGTATTTT. As protein: CASSQSGQGGYTQYF.